The 28 T cell receptor beta chains below come from one sample, sequenced in a study of T-cell reconstitution after alpha-beta-depleted transplantation in children. Notes on the study in general: A year post-transplant, T-cell counts and diversity derived mostly from newly produced T cells.

The antigens these receptors bind are not known. Unique molecular identifiers were incorporated into the prepared TCRbeta library. One entry per CDR3 protein, called by TCRdb with MiXCR from the PCR reads. The sample records 330,000 or so distinct CDR3 sequences, roughly 7.8% being singletons. The sequences come from peripheral blood, collected 360 days after TCRalphabeta/CD19-depleted stem cell transplant. The receptors were gathered from a female patient aged 2 to 10 who had a stem cell transplant for Fanconi anemia, so the T cells may come from the graft donor.

This clonotype was observed at least ten times. V usage is TRBV6-4 and J usage is TRBJ2-7, with D uncertain. Germline CDR1 MRHNA, CDR2 SNTAGT. V was clipped by 3 bases and J by 0 bases, with 9 bases between them. The CDR3 covers 14 residues. The chain's CDR3 is CASSEPDLSYEQYF. In nucleotides, the CDR3 is TGTGCCAGCAGTGAACCGGACCTCTCCTACGAGCAGTACTTC.

This clonotype was seen more than once but under ten times. The J gene is TRBJ1-1, the V gene TRBV6-2 or TRBV6-3; perhaps TRBD1 as D (6 bases). The germline V gene has CDR1 MNHEY and CDR2 SVGEGT. The V and J ends lost 1 base and 4 bases respectively, with 10 bases between them. The length of the CDR3 is 14 residues. The CDR3 nucleotides are TGTGCCAGCAGTTACTTACAGGGTAGCACTGAAGCTTTCTTT. It codes for CASSYLQGSTEAFF.

This clonotype was seen at least ten times. This chain connects TRBV20-1 to TRBJ2-7; tentatively, D is TRBD2 (5 bases). V lost 4 bases and J lost 3, with 10 bases in between. In germline, CDR1 is DFQATT, CDR2 SNEGSKA (reference sequence). The CDR3 length is 12 residues. The CDR3 is CSATGLRYEQYF. The CDR3 DNA reads as TGCAGTGCTACCGGACTCCGCTACGAGCAGTACTTC.

This clonotype was found many times. The CDR3 loop is CASSYRGTDTQYF. DNA for the CDR3: TGTGCCAGCAGTTACCGAGGCACAGATACGCAGTATTTT. The chain recombines TRBV6-6 with TRBJ2-3; no firm D call. Germline V CDR1 and CDR2: MNHNY, SVGAGI (reference sequence). CDR3 length equals 13 residues. Trimming removed 2 bases from V and 1 base from J, with 4 bases in between.

The V and J genes are TRBV7-9 and TRBJ2-2; no clear D. This CDR3 contains 15 residues. Trimming cost V 7 bases and J 0 bases, with 12 bases left between them. Germline values: CDR1 SEHNR, CDR2 FQNEAQ (reference sequence). The CDR3 DNA reads TGTGCCAGCATAGACGGGCTAGCGAACACCGGGGAGCTGTTTTTT. It specifies CASIDGLANTGELFF.

In its sample, this clonotype was seen a few times. The chain recombines TRBV5-1 with TRBJ1-4, with D perhaps matching TRBD1 (6 bases). V was trimmed by 0 bases and J by 8 bases, leaving 14 bases between them. The CDR3 contains 15 residues. From germline, CDR1 is SGHRS and CDR2 YFSETQ. CDR3 region: CASSLAGTGKEKLFF. Written as DNA, the CDR3 is TGCGCCAGCAGCTTGGCCGGCACAGGGAAGGAAAAACTGTTTTTT.

This clonotype was found many times. The rearrangement uses TRBV7-2 and TRBJ2-1; D is unresolved. CDR3 length: 14 amino acids. V lost 5 bases and J 4 bases, leaving 12 bases between the germline ends. Germline CDR1 and CDR2: SGHTA and FQGNSA. The CDR3 nucleotides are TGTGCCAGCAGCCGGATGACGATGTACAATGAGCAGTTCTTC. Translation: CASSRMTMYNEQFF.

The rearrangement uses TRBV5-5 and TRBJ2-5; D unresolved. V lost 0 bases and J 4 bases, leaving 22 bases between the germline ends. The CDR3 loop spans 18 amino acids. Germline CDR1 is SGHKS and CDR2 is YYEKEE (reference sequence). The CDR3 DNA is TGTGCCAGCAGCTTGGGAGAGGTGTCGCTCTCCCCCCGAGAGACCCAGTACTTC. It is translated as CASSLGEVSLSPRETQYF.

This rearrangement joins TRBV20-1 to TRBJ2-7; D may match TRBD1 or TRBD2 (6 bases each). CDR1 DFQATT and CDR2 SNEGSKA come from the germline V gene (reference sequence). V lost 0 bases to trimming and J lost 2 bases, with 11 bases between them. The CDR3 is 14 amino acids. DNA of the CDR3: TGCAGTGCTAGAGAAGGGGGGAAGACCTACGAGCAGTACTTC. It is translated as CSAREGGKTYEQYF.

This clonotype was seen many times. The J gene is TRBJ1-1, the V gene TRBV5-6, with D possibly matching TRBD1 (5 bases). The CDR3 sequence is 12 residues long. Per the germline V gene, CDR1 is SGHDT and CDR2 is YYEEEE. V lost 5 bases and J lost 8, with 13 bases in between. CDR3 sequence: CASSTEGTEAFF. The CDR3, as DNA: TGTGCCAGCAGTACCGAGGGGACGGAAGCTTTCTTT.

There are many counts of this clonotype. V and J are TRBV12-3 or TRBV12-4 and TRBJ1-1; no firm D call. The CDR3 runs 13 residues. Trimming took 3 bases from V and 8 from J, leaving 13 bases between them. CDR3 sequence (DNA): TGTGCCAGCAGTTTCGTGCCAGGAGGAGAAGCTTTCTTT. This gives the protein CASSFVPGGEAFF.

This clonotype was observed many times. The V call is TRBV12-3 or TRBV12-4, the J call TRBJ2-3; D perhaps matches TRBD2 (5 bases). Trimming removed 6 bases at V and 0 bases at J, with 16 bases between. CDR3 length equals 16 residues. The DNA for the CDR3 is TGTGCCAGCAGACCTCGGAGGTCTTCTAGCACAGATACGCAGTATTTT. Protein sequence: CASRPRRSSSTDTQYF.

This clonotype has a handful of counts. This CDR3 is CASSFGSGGAIEQFF. The CDR3 region has the DNA TGTGCCAGCAGCTTTGGTAGCGGGGGGGCGATTGAGCAGTTCTTC. J is TRBJ2-1 and V is TRBV5-6; 11 positions agree with TRBD2. This CDR3 is 15 amino acids long. The V gene's germline CDR1 is SGHDT and CDR2 YYEEEE. V shed 2 bases, J shed 9 bases, and the junction held 7 bases outside the gene matches.

At least ten counts were recorded for this clonotype. V and J are TRBV6-5 and TRBJ2-1; 8 bases fit TRBD2. CDR1 and CDR2 (germline): MNHEY, SVGAGI. This CDR3 has 18 amino acids. V lost 4 bases, J lost 7 bases, and 18 bases stayed unmatched. CDR3 amino acids: CASSSPRESGGFWNEQFF. The CDR3 coding sequence is TGTGCCAGCAGTTCACCACGAGAAAGCGGGGGATTCTGGAATGAGCAGTTCTTC.

This clonotype appeared many times. The chain joins TRBV10-3 to TRBJ1-5; D perhaps matches TRBD1 (6 bases). The V end lost 6 bases, the J end lost 2 bases, and 11 bases lay between the germline ends. Germline V gene data show CDR1 as ENHRY and CDR2 as SYGVKD. The CDR3 sequence is 14 residues long. CDR3 nucleotides: TGTGCCATCAGCCGGACAGAGGGCAATCAGCCCCAGCATTTT. Its translation is CAISRTEGNQPQHF.

This chain links TRBV12-3 or TRBV12-4 with TRBJ1-2, with 8 bases fitting TRBD1. The CDR3 runs 14 residues. J gave up 4 bases and V 6 bases, and 7 bases lay outside the gene matches. CDR3 residues: CASSPRGQVYGYTF. The CDR3 DNA sequence: TGTGCCAGCAGCCCCCGGGGACAGGTCTATGGCTACACCTTC.

The chain uses TRBV7-9 and TRBJ2-2; no clear D gene. The CDR3 is 16 residues long. V lost 1 base to trimming and J lost 6 bases, with 15 bases between them. The V gene's germline CDR1 is SEHNR and CDR2 FQNEAQ (reference sequence). The CDR3 is CASSLVRPAVSGELFF. In nucleotides, the CDR3 is TGTGCCAGCAGCTTAGTTCGTCCGGCGGTCTCCGGGGAGCTGTTTTTT.

This clonotype was found many times. The chain has TRBV28 and TRBJ1-1; no clear D gene. This CDR3 is built from 14 residues. With 1 base removed from V and 0 bases from J, the gap between germline ends came to 6 bases. The germline V gene encodes CDR1 MDHEN and CDR2 SYDVKM. The CDR3 DNA reads as TGTGCCAGCAGTTTATCGACCGTGAACACTGAAGCTTTCTTT. Translating it yields CASSLSTVNTEAFF.

This clonotype was seen repeatedly, ten times or more. The chain carries TRBV7-2 and TRBJ1-4; the D is unclear. This CDR3 comprises 13 residues. Trimming left V 6 bases short and J 7 bases short, with 12 bases between. The V gene's germline CDR1 is SGHTA and CDR2 FQGNSA. The CDR3 DNA reads TGTGCCAGCAGTCCCGGCGCAGTTGAAAAACTGTTTTTT. It specifies CASSPGAVEKLFF. Full variable domain (rest looked up from reference TRBV7-2 and TRBJ1-4): GAGVSQSPSNKVTEKGKDVELRCDPISGHTALYWYRQSLGQGLEFLIYFQGNSAPDKSGLPSDRFSAERTGGSVSTLTIQRTQQEDSAVYLCASSPGAVEKLFFGSGTQLSVL.

This clonotype appeared many times. This chain links TRBV5-1 with TRBJ1-3; no firm D call. The length of the CDR3 is 16 residues. Looked up from germline, CDR1 is SGHRS and CDR2 is YFSETQ. V was clipped by 0 bases and J by 0 bases, with 10 bases between them. CDR3 amino acids: CASSLVPVFSGNTIYF. In DNA form, the CDR3 reads TGCGCCAGCAGCTTGGTTCCGGTATTCTCTGGAAACACCATATATTTT.

This clonotype was counted ten times or more. The chain uses TRBV5-1 and TRBJ1-6, with no clear D. Germline V gene data show CDR1 as SGHRS and CDR2 as YFSETQ. The CDR3 runs 15 residues. V lost 1 base and J 8 bases, leaving 13 bases between the germline ends. The CDR3 DNA is TGCGCCAGCAGCTTGCCTGGAAACAGCTATTCACCCCTCCACTTT. Translating it yields CASSLPGNSYSPLHF.

This clonotype was detected ten times or more. The rearrangement joins TRBV7-9 to TRBJ2-1; 9 bases agree with TRBD2. The CDR3 is 16 residues long. In germline, CDR1 is SEHNR, CDR2 FQNEAQ (reference sequence). V gave up 2 bases and J gave up 2 bases; unmatched junction bases: 4. This chain's CDR3 is CASSLRRGRAYNEQFF. The DNA for the CDR3 is TGTGCCAGCAGCTTAAGGCGCGGGAGGGCCTACAATGAGCAGTTCTTC.

This clonotype was counted ten times or more. The chain uses TRBV7-2 and TRBJ1-2; D ambiguous. In germline, CDR1 is SGHTA, CDR2 FQGNSA. The V gene lost 3 bases and the J gene lost 6 bases, with 11 bases spanning the gap. This CDR3 is 13 amino acids long. DNA of the CDR3: TGTGCCAGCAGCTTTCCCGGGCGGGATGGCTACACCTTC. It yields the protein CASSFPGRDGYTF.

This clonotype was counted many times. V and J are TRBV7-9 and TRBJ2-3; 10 bases fit TRBD2. Losses at the gene ends were 4 bases for V and 2 bases for J; bases not matched to a gene: 12. Germline CDR1 reads SEHNR; CDR2 reads FQNEAQ (reference sequence). The CDR3 spans 18 residues. CDR3 DNA: TGTGCCAGCAGCTCTGCCCCCGTAGCGGGAGGATACACAGATACGCAGTATTTT. This sequence encodes CASSSAPVAGGYTDTQYF.

In this sample, this clonotype turned up many times. The chain recombines TRBV12-3 or TRBV12-4 with TRBJ2-2, with D uncertain. V was pared by 7 bases and J by 1 base, with 10 bases between. The CDR3 consists of 14 residues. In DNA, the CDR3 is TGTGCCAGCACCCTGGTGGGGAACACCGGGGAGCTGTTTTTT. Its protein product is CASTLVGNTGELFF.

This clonotype was seen more than once but under ten times. V usage is TRBV15 and J usage is TRBJ2-5; maybe TRBD1 (6 bases). The germline CDR1 and CDR2 sequences are LNHNV and YYDKDF (reference sequence). Trimming stripped 1 base from V and 1 base from J, with 16 bases between. The CDR3 has 17 residues. CDR3 protein: CATSRGPGQDLQETQYF. The CDR3 DNA follows: TGTGCCACCAGCAGAGGGCCGGGACAAGACCTCCAAGAGACCCAGTACTTC.

J is TRBJ2-5 and V is TRBV5-1; D uncertain. The CDR3 has 15 amino acids. CDR1 is SGHRS, CDR2 YFSETQ, per germline. Trimming removed 0 bases at V and 5 bases at J, with 14 bases between. The CDR3 here is CASSLEGLRGETQYF. DNA for the CDR3: TGCGCCAGCAGCTTGGAGGGTTTACGAGGCGAGACCCAGTACTTC.

This clonotype was seen repeatedly, ten times or more. The chain employs TRBV18 and TRBJ2-7; TRBD2 agrees at 8 bases. The germline V gene has CDR1 KGHSH and CDR2 LQKENI. The CDR3 runs to 15 residues. The trim removed 5 bases at V and 6 bases at J, leaving 12 bases unmatched. This CDR3 is CASSNTGGAVAEQYF. Written as DNA, the CDR3 is TGTGCCAGCTCAAACACCGGGGGGGCCGTAGCCGAGCAGTACTTC.